Listed below are T cell receptor beta chains from one sample, sequenced in a study of shared clonotypes between healthy human individuals. Generated by immunoSEQ multiplex PCR, the TCRdb table keeps only in-frame clones and is missing some. The sample has about 2.2 million clones, over 85% seen once. The sample comprised naive CD8+ T cells from PBMCs. The receptors here all came from a man aged 18-30 years in good health. Some clones in this sample may be carry-over from other donors' samples. Each CDR3 is given with its conserved first and last residue. Some rows mark clone size as missing; the rest say once, few, many or name a class of expanded clone.

clone size,J gene,V gene,CDR3 protein
once,TRBJ2-6,TRBV27,CASSLSGTGISSGANVLTF
-,TRBJ2-1,TRBV2,CASSRTTGGYNEQFF
-,TRBJ1-2,TRBV13,CASSPGTEQNYGYTF
-,TRBJ2-3,TRBV27,CASRPFDRSTDTQYF
-,TRBJ2-1,TRBV6-6,CASSKDRGAYNEQFF
-,TRBJ1-4,TRBV7-9,CASSPGQGANEKLFF
-,TRBJ2-3,TRBV12-5,CASGLVLGQVEDTQYF
-,TRBJ2-7,TRBV14,CASSQGQGLGIYEQYF
-,TRBJ1-5,TRBV27,CASSFSANQPQHF
-,TRBJ2-2,TRBV19,CASSSYGAGSGELFF
-,TRBJ2-7,TRBV15,CATSRDVRDEQYF
once,TRBJ2-2,TRBV6-6,CASSYWGGGELFF
-,TRBJ2-7,TRBV28,CASSGGVSYEQYF
-,TRBJ2-5,TRBV27,CASSPLPGLSIETQYF
-,TRBJ2-1,TRBV27,CASSLRAGYNEQFF
-,TRBJ2-5,TRBV2,CASSEGHRSTETQYF
once,TRBJ1-3,TRBV11-2,CASSFSSGLWNTIYF
-,TRBJ2-7,TRBV10-1,CASSKTSGGSYEQYF
-,TRBJ1-2,TRBV29-1,CSVRTETNYGYTF
-,TRBJ2-7,TRBV6-5,CASSFLDSYEQYF
-,TRBJ2-7,TRBV7-8,CASSLVYPPTYEQYF
-,TRBJ2-1,TRBV25-1,CASSGSGRYNEQFF
once,TRBJ2-4,TRBV4-3,CASSQDKVLAKNIQYF
-,TRBJ2-3,TRBV14,CASSQDRTETQYF
-,TRBJ1-1,TRBV13,CASSLGFTEAFF
-,TRBJ2-7,TRBV7-3,CASPPGTGDGRWGEQYF
-,TRBJ2-7,TRBV29-1,CSAWTGGNEQYF
-,TRBJ2-1,TRBV6-5,CASSWLGAYNEQFF
-,TRBJ1-4,TRBV9,CASSPGGGNEKLFF
-,TRBJ2-7,TRBV25-1,CASSAGGYEQYF
once,TRBJ2-3,TRBV11-2,CASSLDGGGPRDTQYF
-,TRBJ2-5,TRBV29-1,CSGVDRVGTQYF
-,TRBJ2-7,TRBV5-1,CASSDSDTYEQYF
-,TRBJ2-6,TRBV10-3,CAISDGDSGANVLTF
-,TRBJ2-7,TRBV15,CATSRDLTVEQYF
-,TRBJ2-7,TRBV5-6,CASSSGQIYEQYF
-,TRBJ1-1,TRBV9,CASSAPVGDTEAFF
-,TRBJ1-1,TRBV27,CASSLHDGNTEAFF
-,TRBJ2-1,TRBV19,CASSITGDAEQFF
-,TRBJ2-6,TRBV7-2,CASSLRGGSGANVLTF
-,TRBJ1-5,TRBV7-6,CASSLGTGGWPQHF
-,TRBJ2-1,TRBV28,CASSQGAALRNEQFF
-,TRBJ2-7,TRBV7-6,CASSDSGDRAHEQYF
-,TRBJ2-7,TRBV5-1,CASSLRTDYEQYF
-,TRBJ2-3,TRBV7-9,CASSPQGPTDTQYF
-,TRBJ2-7,TRBV28,CASSTHSIYEQYF
-,TRBJ1-1,TRBV27,CASSPTGGQNTEAFF
-,TRBJ2-7,TRBV4-1,CASRPDRVSYEQYF
once,TRBJ1-4,TRBV11-2,CASSSLDSFNEKLFF
-,TRBJ2-7,TRBV28,CASSLLAQVVIPYEQYF
-,TRBJ2-1,TRBV7-9,CASSDRAGSYNEQFF
-,TRBJ1-5,TRBV28,CASSFVSNQPQHF